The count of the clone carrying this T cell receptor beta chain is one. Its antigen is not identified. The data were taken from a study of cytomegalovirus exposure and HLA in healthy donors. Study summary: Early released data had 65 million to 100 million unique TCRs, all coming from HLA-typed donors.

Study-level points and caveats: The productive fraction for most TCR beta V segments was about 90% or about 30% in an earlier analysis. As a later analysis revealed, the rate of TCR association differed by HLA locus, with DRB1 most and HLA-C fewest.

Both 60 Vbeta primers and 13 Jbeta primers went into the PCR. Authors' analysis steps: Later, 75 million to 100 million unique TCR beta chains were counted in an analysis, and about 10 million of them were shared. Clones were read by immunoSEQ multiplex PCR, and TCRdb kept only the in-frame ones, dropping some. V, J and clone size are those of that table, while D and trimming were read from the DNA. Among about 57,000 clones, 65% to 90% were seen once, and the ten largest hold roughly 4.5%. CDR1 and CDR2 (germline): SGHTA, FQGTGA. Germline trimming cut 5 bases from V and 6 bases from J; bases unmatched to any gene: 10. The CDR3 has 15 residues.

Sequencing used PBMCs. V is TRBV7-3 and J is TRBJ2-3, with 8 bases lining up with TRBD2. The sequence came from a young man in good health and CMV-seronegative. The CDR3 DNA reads TGTGCCAGCAGCCCCCTAGCGGGCGGTCTTGATACGCAGTATTTT. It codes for CASSPLAGGLDTQYF.